Given below is one TCR beta chain in context. Its antigen is not identified. ViraFEST assay sequencing came after antigen-specific CD4+ T cells were expanded with viral peptide pools. An approximately 10-day culture period preceded the isolation of CD4+ T cells. Previously uninfected by SARS-CoV-2, the vaccine recipients also showed negative nucleocapsid antibodies. This record comes from a study of vaccination effects on CD4 cells after COVID-19. Measured with immunoSEQ multiplex PCR; TCRdb has only the in-frame clones, and not every one. Among roughly 50,000 clones listed, roughly 73% were seen once. V gave up 3 bases and J gave up 0 bases, with 12 bases separating them. This CDR3 spans 16 amino acids. Germline lookup yields CDR1 MNHNS and CDR2 SASEGT.

The receptor comes from a human donor who received a COVID-19 vaccine. Specimen: CD4+ T cells from PBMCs cultured with HCoV-OC43 spike peptides, collected before COVID-19 vaccination. This sample's subset: HCoV-OC43 spike overlapping peptide pool stimulation. This chain connects TRBV6-1 to TRBJ1-5; the D gene is possibly TRBD1 (5 bases). The CDR3: CASSEVSTVSNQPQHF. The CDR3 region has the DNA TGTGCCAGCAGTGAGGTCTCGACAGTTAGCAATCAGCCCCAGCATTTT.